This is a list of T cell receptor beta chains from one sample in a study of T cell responses to AZD1222 COVID-19 vaccine. Only in-frame clones appear in the TCRdb table, and some are missing; sequencing was by immunoSEQ multiplex PCR. The sample holds about 140,000 clones. The sequenced material came from peripheral blood. These receptors were taken from an adult in good health. The conserved cysteine and the conserved F or W are not part of the CDR3 here. The order of the fields is J gene, V gene, CDR3 length, CDR3 protein.

>TRBJ2-2|TRBV7-6|14
ASSLEWTTNTGELF
>TRBJ2-2|TRBV6-4|17
ASRTRTGGSRLCTGELF
>TRBJ2-1|TRBV7-2|16
ASSPNFNGGASYNEQF
>TRBJ1-5|TRBV2|11
ASSTTGNQPQH
>TRBJ2-1|TRBV5-1|12
ASSLYRGTNEQF
>TRBJ2-1|TRBV7-8|17
ASSFLVRATARSYNEQF
>TRBJ2-3|TRBV4-3|15
ASSQDWSASRGDTQY
>TRBJ1-4|TRBV19|12
ASSDDRGVEKLF
>TRBJ2-5|TRBV9|12
ASSARGLKETQY
>TRBJ1-2|TRBV6-5|13
ASSLNTQETYGYT
>TRBJ2-5|TRBV30|12
AATKGLGGETQY
>TRBJ1-6|TRBV3-1/TRBV3-2|13
ASSQGPVDNSPLH
>TRBJ1-6|TRBV5-1|17
ASSLGWTGDPASNSPLH
>TRBJ2-5|TRBV7-9|13
ASSLVRGAGETQY
>TRBJ1-5|TRBV6-2/TRBV6-3|14
ASSYSGALSNQPQH
>TRBJ1-1|TRBV29-1|10
SVGVADTEAF
>TRBJ2-3|TRBV9|13
ASSPDRVGTDTQY
>TRBJ2-2|TRBV7-3|13
ASSVGLAGSGELF
>TRBJ1-5|TRBV30|11
AWNGQGNGPQH
>TRBJ1-4|TRBV7-9|13
ASSLFGATNEKLF
>TRBJ1-5|TRBV6-2/TRBV6-3|14
ASSYSGGGYNQPQH
>TRBJ1-5|TRBV5-1|12
ASSLTGGQEPQH
>TRBJ1-2|TRBV5-1|13
ASSPDGQILYGYT
>TRBJ2-1|TRBV7-3|11
ASSLEPGHEQF
>TRBJ1-2|TRBV7-9|12
ASSLGTANYGYT
>TRBJ1-2|TRBV28|12
ASSVGGGSYGYT
>TRBJ2-6|TRBV5-1|14
ASSLQGGSGANVLT
>TRBJ1-5|TRBV6-2/TRBV6-3|15
ASSPDYRGTHNQPQH
>TRBJ2-7|TRBV2|11
ASRSDRADEQY
>TRBJ1-1|TRBV2|10
ASSGARTEAF
>TRBJ1-1|TRBV7-9|11
ASSPGPETEAF
>TRBJ1-6|TRBV19|13
ASSGQGARNSPLH
>TRBJ1-3|TRBV4-1|14
ASSQDTDSSGNTIY
>TRBJ2-2|TRBV23-1|17
ASSQSVGTALRPTGELF
>TRBJ1-5|TRBV2|15
ASGMANHRTGNQPQH
>TRBJ2-5|TRBV5-1|10
ASSLGQETQY
>TRBJ1-2|TRBV4-1|15
ASSQGRTGRRNYGYT
>TRBJ2-3|TRBV7-2|14
ASSLIGGPSTDTQY
>TRBJ2-2|TRBV7-3|14
ASSLLGGPSHGELF
>TRBJ2-1|TRBV20-1|13
SASRRLGTYNEQF
>TRBJ1-2|TRBV2|13
ASRRNPTATNGYT
>TRBJ1-4|TRBV27|11
ASSSETNEKLF
>TRBJ2-1|TRBV19|13
ASSLIPGAYNEQF
>TRBJ1-1|TRBV11-1|11
ASTPGNGPEAF
>TRBJ2-5|TRBV18|9
ASSPKETQY
>TRBJ2-3|TRBV6-4|11
ASSAQGTDTQY